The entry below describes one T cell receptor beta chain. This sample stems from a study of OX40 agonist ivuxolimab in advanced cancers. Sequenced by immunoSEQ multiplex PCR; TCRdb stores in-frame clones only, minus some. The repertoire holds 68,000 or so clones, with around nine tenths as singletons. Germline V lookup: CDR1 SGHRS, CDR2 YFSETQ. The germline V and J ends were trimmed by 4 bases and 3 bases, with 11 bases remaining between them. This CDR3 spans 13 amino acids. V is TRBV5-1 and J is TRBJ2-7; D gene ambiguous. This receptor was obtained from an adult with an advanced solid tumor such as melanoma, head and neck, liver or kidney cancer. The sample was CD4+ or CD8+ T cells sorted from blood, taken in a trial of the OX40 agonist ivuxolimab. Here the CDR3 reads CASSLDTIYEQYF. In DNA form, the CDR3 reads TGCGCCAGCAGCCTAGACACGATCTACGAGCAGTACTTC.